This TCR beta chain was sequenced for a study of radiotherapy plus CTLA-4 blockade in lung cancer. Profiled with immunoSEQ multiplex PCR; TCRdb holds only in-frame clones, not every one. This sample has more than 30,000 clones, with approximately 78% found just once. The source of this sequence is a human donor with non-small cell lung cancer that progressed on radiotherapy plus ipilimumab. The sample here was peripheral blood, taken from a patient treated with radiotherapy plus ipilimumab.

The DNA for the CDR3 is TGTGCCAGTAGGAGCGGGGGAAGCACAGATACGCAGTATTTT. It translates to CASRSGGSTDTQYF. The rearrangement uses TRBV19 and TRBJ2-3; 8 bases agree with TRBD2. Trimming cost V 6 bases and J 0 bases; bases outside gene matches: 2. The CDR3 extends over 14 amino acids. The germline gives CDR1 LNHDA, CDR2 SQIVND (reference sequence).